This T cell receptor beta chain was recovered during a study of cytomegalovirus exposure and HLA in healthy donors. General study results and limits: Presence/absence analysis assumed near-uniform sequencing depth across donors. Per a later analysis, HLA-associated TCR beta chains showed more clonal expansion than other, equally common TCR beta chains.

As for this clone: Its antigen is not known.

The primer mix had 60 Vbeta and 13 Jbeta primers. Repertoires were generated with immunoSEQ multiplex PCR, while TCRdb's copy carries only in-frame clones and drops some. The data show over 70,000 clones, 74% seen once. Germline CDR1 MNHEY, CDR2 SMNVEV (reference sequence). CDR3 size: 13 residues. V lost 2 bases, J lost 7 bases, and 12 bases lay in between. The chain recombines TRBV27 with TRBJ2-7; D unresolved. This TCR derives from a human donor in good health. The source material was PBMCs. CDR3 DNA: TGTGCCAGCAGTTTAACGGCCGAGAGGGAGCAGTACTTC. Amino acid sequence: CASSLTAEREQYF.